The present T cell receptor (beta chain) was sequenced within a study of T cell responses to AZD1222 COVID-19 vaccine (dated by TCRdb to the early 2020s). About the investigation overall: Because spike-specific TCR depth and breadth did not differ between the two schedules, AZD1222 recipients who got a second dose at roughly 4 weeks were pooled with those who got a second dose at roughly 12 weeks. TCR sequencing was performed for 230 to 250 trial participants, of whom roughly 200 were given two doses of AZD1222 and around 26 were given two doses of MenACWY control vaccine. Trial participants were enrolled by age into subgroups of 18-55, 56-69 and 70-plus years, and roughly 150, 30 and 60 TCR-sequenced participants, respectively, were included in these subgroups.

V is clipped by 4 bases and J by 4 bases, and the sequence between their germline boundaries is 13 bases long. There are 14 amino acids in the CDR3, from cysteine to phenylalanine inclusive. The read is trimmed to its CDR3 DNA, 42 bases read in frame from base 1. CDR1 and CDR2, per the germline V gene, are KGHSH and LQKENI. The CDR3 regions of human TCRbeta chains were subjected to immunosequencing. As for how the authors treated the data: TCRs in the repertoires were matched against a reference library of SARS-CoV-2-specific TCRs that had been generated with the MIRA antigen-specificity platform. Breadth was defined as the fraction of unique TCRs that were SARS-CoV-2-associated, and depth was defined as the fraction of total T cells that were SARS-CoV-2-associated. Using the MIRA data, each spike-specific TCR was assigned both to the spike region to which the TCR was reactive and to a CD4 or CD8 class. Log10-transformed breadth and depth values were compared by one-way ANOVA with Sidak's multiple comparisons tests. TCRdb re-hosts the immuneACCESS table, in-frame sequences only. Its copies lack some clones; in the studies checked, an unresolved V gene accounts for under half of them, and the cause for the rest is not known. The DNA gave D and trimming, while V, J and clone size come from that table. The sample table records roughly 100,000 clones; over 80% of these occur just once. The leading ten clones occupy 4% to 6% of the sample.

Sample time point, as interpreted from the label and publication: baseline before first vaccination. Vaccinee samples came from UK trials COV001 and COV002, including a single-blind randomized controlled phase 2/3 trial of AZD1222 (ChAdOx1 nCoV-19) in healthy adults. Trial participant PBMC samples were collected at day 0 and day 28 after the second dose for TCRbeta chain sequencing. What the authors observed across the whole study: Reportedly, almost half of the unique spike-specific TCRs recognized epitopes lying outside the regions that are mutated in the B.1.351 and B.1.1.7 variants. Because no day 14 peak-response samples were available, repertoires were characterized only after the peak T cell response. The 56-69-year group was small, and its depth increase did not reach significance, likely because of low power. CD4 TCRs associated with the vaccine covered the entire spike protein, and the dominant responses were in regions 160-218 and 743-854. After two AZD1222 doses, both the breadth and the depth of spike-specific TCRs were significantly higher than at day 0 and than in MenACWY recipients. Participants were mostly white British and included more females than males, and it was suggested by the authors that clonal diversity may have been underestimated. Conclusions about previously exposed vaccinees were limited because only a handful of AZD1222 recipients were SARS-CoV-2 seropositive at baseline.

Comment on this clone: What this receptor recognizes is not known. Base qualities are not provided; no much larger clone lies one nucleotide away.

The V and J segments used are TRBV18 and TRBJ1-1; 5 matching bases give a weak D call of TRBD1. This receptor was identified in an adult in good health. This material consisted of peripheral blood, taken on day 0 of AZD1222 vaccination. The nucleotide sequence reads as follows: TGTGCCAGCTCACGAGGAGGGGAGTCCACTGAAGCTTTCTTT. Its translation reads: CASSRGGESTEAFF.